One sample yielded the 24 T cell receptor beta chains listed below, sequenced in a study of shared clonotypes between healthy human individuals. Assay: immunoSEQ multiplex PCR; the TCRdb copy retains only in-frame clones and omits some. The sample yields about 2.3 million clones, roughly 93% seen once. Specimen: naive CD4+ T cells from PBMCs. Subset given: CD45RA+ positively selected. Receptors originate from a man between 18 and 29 years old in good health. Some clones in this sample may be carry-over from other donors' samples.

The chain employs TRBV5-1 and TRBJ2-5; 7 bases agree with TRBD2. This CDR3 comprises 14 residues. Germline V gives CDR1 SGHRS, CDR2 YFSETQ. J lost 0 bases, V lost 5 bases, and 4 bases had no gene match. In nucleotides, the CDR3 is TGCGCCAGCAGGCCGGGAGGCGACCAAGAGACCCAGTACTTC. This sequence encodes CASRPGGDQETQYF.

DNA of the CDR3: TGTGCCAGCAGCTTGGGACTAGCGGGGTACCAAGAGACCCAGTACTTC. This codes for CASSLGLAGYQETQYF. The chain is built from TRBV7-2 and TRBJ2-5; 13 bases line up with TRBD2. The ends lost 3 bases at V and 0 bases at J; junction bases unmatched: 1. The CDR3 spans 16 residues. The germline V gene has CDR1 SGHTA and CDR2 FQGNSA.

Of note for this clone: Other nucleotide sequences from this sample produce the same CDR3. This chain links TRBV7-3 with TRBJ1-1; D gene uncertain. The CDR3 loop spans 13 amino acids. The V end was cut by 5 bases, the J end by 0 bases, with 7 bases between. Germline CDR1 reads SGHTA; CDR2 reads FQGTGA. CDR3 DNA: TGTGCCAGCAGCCCCCAGATGAACACTGAAGCTTTCTTT. This translates into CASSPQMNTEAFF.

The chain has TRBV5-4 and TRBJ1-2; 7 bases match TRBD1. J was trimmed by 6 bases and V by 1 base; bases with no gene match: 9. The CDR3 sequence is 15 residues long. The germline gives CDR1 SGHNT, CDR2 YYREEE (reference sequence). CDR3 nucleotides: TGTGCCAGCAGCTTGTCCGGGACAGACGTCCATGGCTACACCTTC. This translates into CASSLSGTDVHGYTF.

The chain is built from TRBV7-3 and TRBJ2-2; weak D call: TRBD1 (5 bases). Between the trimmed V and J ends, which lost 3 bases and 6 bases, there was a span of 14 bases. This CDR3 is 15 amino acids long. Germline CDR1 and CDR2: SGHTA and FQGTGA. The CDR3 DNA reads TGTGCCAGCAGCTTTGAGCCAGGGTACCCCGGGGAGCTGTTTTTT. Protein product: CASSFEPGYPGELFF.

The rearrangement joins TRBV6-6 to TRBJ2-1; a weak D match, TRBD1 (6 bases). Germline CDR1 MNHNY, CDR2 SVGAGI (reference sequence). V was cut by 7 bases and J by 8 bases, with 21 bases left in between. The CDR3 runs to 15 residues. CDR3: CASTRTGHKGDEQFF. The DNA of the CDR3 is TGTGCCAGCACCCGGACGGGACATAAGGGCGATGAGCAGTTCTTC.

The chain joins TRBV6-1 to TRBJ2-1; D ambiguous. The V end lost 1 base, the J end lost 1 base, and 8 bases lay between the germline ends. CDR1 is MNHNS and CDR2 is SASEGT in the germline V gene. There are 15 residues in the CDR3. The CDR3 DNA follows: TGTGCCAGCAGTGAAGTGTGGGGATCCTACAATGAGCAGTTCTTC. Translating it yields CASSEVWGSYNEQFF.

The rearrangement links TRBV5-6 to TRBJ2-4, with D possibly matching TRBD1 (5 bases). The germline gives CDR1 SGHDT, CDR2 YYEEEE. The CDR3 sequence is 15 residues long. Trimming shortened V by 1 base and J by 3 bases, and 11 bases separated the two germline ends. The CDR3 DNA reads TGTGCCAGCAGCTTGTTGGGGCCAGACAAAAACATTCAGTACTTC. This encodes CASSLLGPDKNIQYF. The full variable domain, rest sourced from reference TRBV5-6 and TRBJ2-4, is DAGVTQSPTHLIKTRGQQVTLRCSPKSGHDTVSWYQQALGQGPQFIFQYYEEEERQRGNFPDRFSGHQFPNYSSELNVNALLLGDSALYLCASSLLGPDKNIQYFGAGTRLSVL.

The chain is built from TRBV2 and TRBJ2-1, with D perhaps matching TRBD2 (6 bases). CDR1 and CDR2 (germline): SNHLY, FYNNEI. The V and J ends lost 6 bases and 6 bases respectively, with 24 bases between them. The CDR3 length is 17 residues. This chain's CDR3 is CASRGTLQGWGVNEQFF. The CDR3 nucleotides are TGTGCCAGCAGAGGGACTCTCCAGGGTTGGGGAGTCAATGAGCAGTTCTTC.

The chain uses TRBV5-1 and TRBJ2-3; tentative D call: TRBD2 (5 bases). Trimming took off 1 base at V and 2 bases at J, with 14 bases between the two ends. This CDR3 comprises 16 residues. The germline gives CDR1 SGHRS, CDR2 YFSETQ. CDR3 amino acids: CASSLRGPTSTDTQYF. CDR3 nucleotide sequence: TGCGCCAGCAGCTTGCGCGGGCCGACGTCCACAGATACGCAGTATTTT.

The gene calls are TRBV7-2 and TRBJ2-7, with 8 bases identical to TRBD1. This CDR3 is built from 14 residues. Germline lookup yields CDR1 SGHTA and CDR2 FQGNSA. V lost 5 bases to trimming and J lost 5 bases; unmatched junction nucleotides: 8. The CDR3 DNA follows: TGTGCCAGCAGCCCCGACAGGGGAGTGAACGAGCAGTACTTC. This encodes CASSPDRGVNEQYF. Full variable domain (rest looked up from reference TRBV7-2 and TRBJ2-7): GAGVSQSPSNKVTEKGKDVELRCDPISGHTALYWYRQSLGQGLEFLIYFQGNSAPDKSGLPSDRFSAERTGGSVSTLTIQRTQQEDSAVYLCASSPDRGVNEQYFGPGTRLTVT.

This clone was seen once. The genes are TRBV19 and TRBJ1-2; 7 bases fit TRBD1. With V trimmed by 3 bases and J by 1 base, 2 bases remained unmatched. CDR1 is LNHDA and CDR2 is SQIVND in the germline V gene (reference sequence). The CDR3 spans 14 residues. In nucleotides, the CDR3 is TGTGCCAGTAGTATCACAGGGGATAACTATGGCTACACCTTC. The encoded protein is CASSITGDNYGYTF.

The V gene is TRBV29-1, the J gene TRBJ1-1; TRBD1 agrees at 8 bases. There are 14 residues in the CDR3. Trimming cost V 7 bases and J 3 bases; bases outside gene matches: 10. Germline CDR1 SQVTM, CDR2 ANQGSEA. CDR3 sequence (DNA): TGCAGCGCTAATACCAGGGGGCGAGACACTGAAGCTTTCTTT. It yields the protein CSANTRGRDTEAFF.

The rearrangement uses TRBV5-1 and TRBJ2-3; a weak D match, TRBD2 (6 bases). Germline loops: CDR1 SGHRS, CDR2 YFSETQ. The CDR3 contains 14 residues. V lost 0 bases to trimming and J lost 5 bases, with 10 bases between them. In DNA, the CDR3 is TGCGCCAGCAGCTTGGACCCCGGGAGAGATACGCAGTATTTT. It codes for CASSLDPGRDTQYF.

The chain is built from TRBV7-2 and TRBJ2-3; D ambiguous. The CDR3 extends over 15 amino acids. V lost 2 bases, J lost 1 base, and 10 bases lay in between. From germline, CDR1 is SGHTA and CDR2 FQGNSA. CDR3 residues: CASSLLNSRTDTQYF. CDR3 coding DNA: TGTGCCAGCAGCTTATTGAATAGCCGCACAGATACGCAGTATTTT.

V is TRBV11-2 and J is TRBJ2-1, with D possibly being TRBD1 (6 bases). This CDR3 comprises 14 residues. Trimming took off 4 bases at V and 9 bases at J, with 16 bases between the two ends. Germline V gives CDR1 SGHAT, CDR2 FQNNGV. The CDR3 nucleotides read TGTGCCAGCAGCTCAAGGACAGTAGGTGCTGAGCAGTTCTTC. This translates into CASSSRTVGAEQFF.

The chain carries TRBV28 and TRBJ1-2; D not certain. V was pared by 1 base and J by 4 bases, with 13 bases between. The germline V gene has CDR1 MDHEN and CDR2 SYDVKM. The CDR3 spans 15 residues. The CDR3 is CASSLSVGWVYGYTF. The CDR3 DNA reads as TGTGCCAGCAGTTTATCGGTCGGTTGGGTCTATGGCTACACCTTC.

This rearrangement joins TRBV19 to TRBJ2-1; D not certain. The V and J ends lost 3 bases and 8 bases respectively, with 17 bases between them. The CDR3 sequence is 15 residues long. In germline, CDR1 is LNHDA, CDR2 SQIVND (reference sequence). The CDR3 bases are TGTGCCAGTAGTATTGCGGCAGCACATGGGGATGAGCAGTTCTTC. This codes for CASSIAAAHGDEQFF.

This clone was found once. The chain carries TRBV6-5 and TRBJ2-4, with D hard to call. The CDR3 runs 14 residues. CDR1 is MNHEY, CDR2 SVGAGI, per germline. V was shortened by 5 bases and J by 0 bases, with 8 bases between the two germline ends. The CDR3 reads CASSPQLAKNIQYF. CDR3 nucleotides: TGTGCCAGCAGTCCACAGCTAGCCAAAAACATTCAGTACTTC.

V is TRBV6-5 and J is TRBJ2-3, with D perhaps matching TRBD2 (6 bases). From germline, CDR1 is MNHEY and CDR2 SVGAGI. V lost 1 base, J lost 1 base, and 12 bases lay in between. The CDR3 runs 16 residues. The CDR3 loop reads CASSYYGGKGTDTQYF. CDR3 nucleotide sequence: TGTGCCAGCAGTTACTACGGGGGTAAGGGCACAGATACGCAGTATTTT.

With respect to this clone: Within the sample, other DNA sequences also encode this same CDR3. The chain is built from TRBV7-2 and TRBJ2-1; perhaps D is TRBD1 or TRBD2 (5 bases each). The length of the CDR3 is 12 residues. Germline CDR1 is SGHTA and CDR2 is FQGNSA. Between the trimmed V and J ends, which lost 1 base and 8 bases, there was a span of 6 bases. CDR3 amino acids: CASSLGGYEQFF. The CDR3 nucleotides are TGTGCCAGCAGCTTAGGGGGGTATGAGCAGTTCTTC.

The rearrangement links TRBV28 to TRBJ2-4; D is unresolved. This CDR3 has 15 residues. Per the germline V gene, CDR1 is MDHEN and CDR2 is SYDVKM. Trimming took off 2 bases at V and 0 bases at J, with 8 bases between the two ends. The CDR3 loop reads CASSLAAIAKNIQYF. CDR3 coding DNA: TGTGCCAGCAGTTTAGCTGCTATAGCCAAAAACATTCAGTACTTC.

The chain links TRBV5-5 to TRBJ2-5; a weak D match, TRBD1 (6 bases). With 0 bases removed from V and 7 bases from J, the gap between germline ends came to 16 bases. The CDR3 is made up of 15 amino acids. Germline assignment: CDR1 SGHKS and CDR2 YYEKEE (reference sequence). CDR3 amino acids: CASSLALRQVRTQYF. DNA for the CDR3: TGTGCCAGCAGCTTGGCCCTCCGACAGGTCCGGACCCAGTACTTC.

The CDR3 spells CASSLGRDTTNEKLFF. For the CDR3, the DNA is TGTGCCAGCAGCTTAGGCAGAGACACAACTAATGAAAAACTGTTTTTT. The genes are TRBV11-3 and TRBJ1-4; D unresolved. Germline assignment: CDR1 SGHNT and CDR2 YENEEA. V was clipped by 1 base and J by 0 bases, with 9 bases between them. This CDR3 has 16 amino acids.